The rows below give T cell receptor beta chains drawn from one sample of a study of shared clonotypes between healthy human individuals. Sequencing was performed with immunoSEQ multiplex PCR; in TCRdb, only in-frame clones are kept and a portion is missing. The top ten hold around 0.35% of the sample, which has under 2.5 million clones, approximately 90% seen once. Sequencing used naive CD4+ T cells from PBMCs. These receptors were taken from a man between 18 and 35 years old in good health. Some clones in this sample may be carry-over from other donors' samples. CDR3s include the opening cysteine and the closing phenylalanine or tryptophan. A D gene is named only where the DNA matches it firmly. Clone size is shown for a subset of rows, as once, few, many or a class of expanded clone.

TRBV5-4	NA	TRBJ2-5	NA	CASSLGSLPTETQYF	TGTGCCAGCAGCTTAGGCTCCCTTCCCACCGAGACCCAGTACTTC
TRBV27	NA	TRBJ1-5	NA	CASSLFTPQGPILSNQPQHF	TGTGCCAGCAGTTTATTCACCCCGCAGGGACCAATCCTTAGCAATCAGCCCCAGCATTTT
TRBV5-1	NA	TRBJ2-2	NA	CASSLGGWNTGELFF	TGCGCCAGCAGCTTGGGTGGCTGGAACACCGGGGAGCTGTTTTTT
TRBV5-1	NA	TRBJ2-4	NA	CASSLAAENIQYF	TGCGCCAGCAGCTTGGCAGCAGAAAACATTCAGTACTTC
TRBV6-5	NA	TRBJ2-7	NA	CASSPRGHSYEQYF	TGTGCCAGCAGCCCTAGGGGACACTCCTACGAGCAGTACTTC
TRBV5-4	NA	TRBJ2-2	NA	CASSWRTTGELFF	TGTGCCAGCAGCTGGAGGACCACCGGGGAGCTGTTTTTT
TRBV4-1	NA	TRBJ2-1	NA	CASSQESRSLNNEQFF	TGCGCCAGCAGCCAAGAATCCCGGAGTTTGAACAATGAGCAGTTCTTC
TRBV7-2	once	TRBJ2-3	TRBD2	CASSLVLTSGSTDTQYF	TGTGCCAGCAGCTTAGTTCTTACTAGCGGGAGTACAGATACGCAGTATTTT
TRBV9	NA	TRBJ1-5	NA	CASSGQGLQPQHF	TGTGCCAGCAGCGGCCAGGGGCTCCAGCCCCAGCATTTT
TRBV19	NA	TRBJ2-3	TRBD2	CASSIAHTGTSGRDTQYF	TGTGCCAGTAGTATAGCTCACACCGGGACTAGCGGGAGAGATACGCAGTATTTT
TRBV30	NA	TRBJ2-6	NA	CAWRHSGGQGANVLTF	TGTGCCTGGAGACATTCAGGGGGGCAAGGGGCCAACGTCCTGACTTTC
TRBV6-1	NA	TRBJ1-2	NA	CASNHRKTNYGYTF	TGTGCCAGCAACCACAGGAAAACTAACTATGGCTACACCTTC
TRBV5-1	NA	TRBJ2-2	NA	CASSLEQATGELFF	TGCGCCAGCAGCTTGGAACAGGCCACCGGGGAGCTGTTTTTT
TRBV7-9	NA	TRBJ1-5	NA	CASSLVGRRDSNQPQHF	TGTGCCAGCAGCTTAGTCGGGCGCAGGGATAGCAATCAGCCCCAGCATTTT
TRBV7-9	NA	TRBJ2-3	NA	CASSLRPALTDTQYF	TGTGCCAGCAGCTTACGCCCAGCGCTCACAGATACGCAGTATTTT
TRBV5-4	NA	TRBJ2-1	NA	CASSLDRGGYNEQFF	TGTGCCAGCAGCTTGGACAGGGGAGGGTACAATGAGCAGTTCTTC
TRBV15	NA	TRBJ1-1	NA	CATSRGTAWNTEAFF	TGTGCCACCAGCAGAGGGACGGCCTGGAACACTGAAGCTTTCTTT
TRBV28	NA	TRBJ2-7	TRBD2	CASSLTSGYYEQYF	TGTGCCAGCAGTTTGACTAGCGGCTACTACGAGCAGTACTTC
TRBV7-2	NA	TRBJ1-5	TRBD1	CASSLGTGVVRNQPQHF	TGTGCCAGCAGCTTAGGGACAGGGGTTGTACGGAATCAGCCCCAGCATTTT
TRBV9	NA	TRBJ2-5	NA	CASSPRDIRPETQYF	TGTGCCAGCAGCCCCCGGGACATCCGTCCAGAGACCCAGTACTTC
TRBV10-3	NA	TRBJ1-2	TRBD1	CAISESGGQYGYTF	TGTGCCATCAGTGAGTCGGGGGGACAGTATGGCTACACCTTC
TRBV19	NA	TRBJ1-4	NA	CASSPDSNEKLFF	TGTGCCAGTAGCCCTGACAGTAATGAAAAACTGTTTTTT
TRBV5-1	NA	TRBJ2-2	NA	CASSSDWGGELFF	TGCGCCAGCAGCTCAGACTGGGGCGGGGAGCTGTTTTTT